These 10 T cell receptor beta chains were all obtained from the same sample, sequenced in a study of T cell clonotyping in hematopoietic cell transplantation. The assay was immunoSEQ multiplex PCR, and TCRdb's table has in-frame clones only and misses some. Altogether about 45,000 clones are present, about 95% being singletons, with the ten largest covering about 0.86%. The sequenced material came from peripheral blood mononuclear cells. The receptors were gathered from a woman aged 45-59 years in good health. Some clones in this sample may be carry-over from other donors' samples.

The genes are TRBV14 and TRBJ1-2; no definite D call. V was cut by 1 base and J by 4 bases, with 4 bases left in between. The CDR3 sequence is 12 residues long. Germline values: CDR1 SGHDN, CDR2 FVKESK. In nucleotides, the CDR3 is TGTGCCAGCAGCCAAGGGGCCTATGGCTACACCTTC. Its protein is CASSQGAYGYTF.

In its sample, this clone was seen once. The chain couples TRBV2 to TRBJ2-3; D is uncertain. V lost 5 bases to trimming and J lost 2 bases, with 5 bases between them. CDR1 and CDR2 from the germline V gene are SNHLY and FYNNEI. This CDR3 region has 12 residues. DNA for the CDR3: TGTGCCAGCAGTCCTACCACAGATACGCAGTATTTT. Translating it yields CASSPTTDTQYF. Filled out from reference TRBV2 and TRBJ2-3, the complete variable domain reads EPEVTQTPSHQVTQMGQEVILRCVPISNHLYFYWYRQILGQKVEFLVSFYNNEISEKSEIFDDQFSVERPDGSNFTLKIRSTKLEDSAMYFCASSPTTDTQYFGPGTRLTVL.

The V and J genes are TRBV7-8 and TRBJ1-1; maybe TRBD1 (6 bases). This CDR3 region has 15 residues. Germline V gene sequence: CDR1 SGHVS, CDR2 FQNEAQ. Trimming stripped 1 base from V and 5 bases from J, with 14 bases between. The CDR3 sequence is CASSLVGGLRTEAFF. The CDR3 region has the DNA TGTGCCAGCAGCTTAGTAGGGGGACTTCGGACTGAAGCTTTCTTT.

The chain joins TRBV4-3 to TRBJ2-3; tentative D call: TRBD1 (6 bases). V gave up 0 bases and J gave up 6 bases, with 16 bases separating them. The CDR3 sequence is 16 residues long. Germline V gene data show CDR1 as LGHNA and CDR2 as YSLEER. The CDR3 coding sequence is TGCGCCAGCAGCCAAGAGGGGGCTGGCCTCGGTGATACGCAGTATTTT. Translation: CASSQEGAGLGDTQYF.

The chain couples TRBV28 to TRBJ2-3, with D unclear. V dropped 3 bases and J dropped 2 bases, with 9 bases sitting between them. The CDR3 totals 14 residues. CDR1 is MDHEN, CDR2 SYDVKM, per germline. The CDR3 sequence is CASSLGLDTDTQYF. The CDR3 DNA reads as TGTGCCAGCAGTTTGGGGTTGGACACAGATACGCAGTATTTT.

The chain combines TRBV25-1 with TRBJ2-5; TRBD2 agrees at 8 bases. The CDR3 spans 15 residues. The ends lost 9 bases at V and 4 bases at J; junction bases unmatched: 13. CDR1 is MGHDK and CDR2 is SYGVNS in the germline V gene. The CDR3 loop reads CARPHEGAGAETQYF. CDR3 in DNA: TGTGCCAGGCCCCACGAGGGAGCGGGGGCAGAGACCCAGTACTTC.

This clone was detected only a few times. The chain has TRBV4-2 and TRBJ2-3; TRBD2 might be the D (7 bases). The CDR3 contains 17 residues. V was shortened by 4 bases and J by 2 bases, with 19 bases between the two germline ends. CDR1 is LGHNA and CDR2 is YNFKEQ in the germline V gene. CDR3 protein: CASSLGASGAVTDTQYF. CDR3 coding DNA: TGTGCCAGCAGCCTGGGGGCCAGCGGGGCGGTCACAGATACGCAGTATTTT.

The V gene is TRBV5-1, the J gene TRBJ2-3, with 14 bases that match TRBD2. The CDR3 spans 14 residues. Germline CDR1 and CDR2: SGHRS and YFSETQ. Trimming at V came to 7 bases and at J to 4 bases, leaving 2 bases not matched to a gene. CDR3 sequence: CASGGLAGADTQYF. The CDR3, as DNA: TGCGCCAGCGGGGGACTAGCGGGGGCAGATACGCAGTATTTT.

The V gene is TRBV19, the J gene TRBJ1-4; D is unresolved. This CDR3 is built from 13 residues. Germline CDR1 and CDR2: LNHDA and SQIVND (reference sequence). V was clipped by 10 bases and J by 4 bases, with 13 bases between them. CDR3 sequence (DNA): TGTGCCACAAAACCGGGCTTTAATGAAAAACTGTTTTTT. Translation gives CATKPGFNEKLFF. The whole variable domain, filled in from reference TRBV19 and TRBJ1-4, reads DGGITQSPKYLFRKEGQNVTLSCEQNLNHDAMYWYRQDPGQGLRLIYYSQIVNDFQKGDIAEGYSVSREKKESFPLTVTSAQKNPTAFYLCATKPGFNEKLFFGSGTQLSVL.

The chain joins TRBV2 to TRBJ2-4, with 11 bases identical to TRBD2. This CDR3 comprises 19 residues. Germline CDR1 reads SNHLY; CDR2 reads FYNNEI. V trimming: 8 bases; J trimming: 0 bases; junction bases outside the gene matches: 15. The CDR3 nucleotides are TGTGCCAGCGAGAAGACGCTAGCGGGGGGTCTGCTAGCCAAAAACATTCAGTACTTC. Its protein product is CASEKTLAGGLLAKNIQYF.